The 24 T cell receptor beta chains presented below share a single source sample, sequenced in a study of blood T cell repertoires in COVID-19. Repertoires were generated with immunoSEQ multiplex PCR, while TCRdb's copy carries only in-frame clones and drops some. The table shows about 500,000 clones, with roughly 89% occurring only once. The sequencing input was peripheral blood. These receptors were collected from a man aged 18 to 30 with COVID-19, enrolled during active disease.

CDR3 residues: CASSPPNSDTQYF. The CDR3 bases are TGTGCCAGCAGTCCACCTAACTCAGATACGCAGTATTTT. This chain uses TRBV27 with TRBJ2-3; D is undetermined. V lost 5 bases, J lost 4 bases, and 10 bases lay in between. Germline V CDR1 and CDR2: MNHEY, SMNVEV (reference sequence). There are 13 residues in the CDR3.

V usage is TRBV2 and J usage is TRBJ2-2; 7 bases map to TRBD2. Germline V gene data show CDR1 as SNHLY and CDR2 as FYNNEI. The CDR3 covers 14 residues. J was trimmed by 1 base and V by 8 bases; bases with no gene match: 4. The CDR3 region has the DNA TGTGCCAGCGGGGCTAGCGGGAACACCGGGGAGCTGTTTTTT. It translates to CASGASGNTGELFF. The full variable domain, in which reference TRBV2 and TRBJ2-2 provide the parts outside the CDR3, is EPEVTQTPSHQVTQMGQEVILRCVPISNHLYFYWYRQILGQKVEFLVSFYNNEISEKSEIFDDQFSVERPDGSNFTLKIRSTKLEDSAMYFCASGASGNTGELFFGEGSRLTVL.

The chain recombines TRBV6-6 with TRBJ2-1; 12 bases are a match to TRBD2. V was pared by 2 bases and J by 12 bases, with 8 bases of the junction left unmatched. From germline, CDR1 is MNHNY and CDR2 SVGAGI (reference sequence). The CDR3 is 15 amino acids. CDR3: CASSYPGLAGNMQFF. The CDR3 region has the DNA TGTGCCAGCAGTTACCCGGGACTAGCGGGCAACATGCAGTTCTTC.

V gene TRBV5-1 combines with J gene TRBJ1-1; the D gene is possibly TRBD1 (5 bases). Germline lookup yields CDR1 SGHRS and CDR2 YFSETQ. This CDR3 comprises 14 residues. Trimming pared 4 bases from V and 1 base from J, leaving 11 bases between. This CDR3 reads CASSAQGRNTEAFF. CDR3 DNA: TGCGCCAGCAGCGCGCAGGGTAGGAACACTGAAGCTTTCTTT.

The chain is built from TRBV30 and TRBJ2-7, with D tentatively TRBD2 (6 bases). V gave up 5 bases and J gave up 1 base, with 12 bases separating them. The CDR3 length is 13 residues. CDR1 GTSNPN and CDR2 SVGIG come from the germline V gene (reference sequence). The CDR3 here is CAWAAGTSYEQYF. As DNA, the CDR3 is TGTGCCTGGGCAGCGGGTACATCCTACGAGCAGTACTTC.

In nucleotides, the CDR3 is TGCAGCGACTTCGGGACAGGGAATGGCTACACCTTC. It specifies CSDFGTGNGYTF. The chain is built from TRBV29-1 and TRBJ1-2; 9 nucleotides agree with TRBD1. After removal of 7 bases from V and 6 bases from J, the junction contained 6 bases not matched to a gene. Germline V CDR1 and CDR2: SQVTM, ANQGSEA. The CDR3 has 12 residues. The whole variable domain, filled in from reference TRBV29-1 and TRBJ1-2, reads SAVISQKPSRDICQRGTSLTIQCQVDSQVTMMFWYRQQPGQSLTLIATANQGSEATYESGFVIDKFPISRPNLTFSTLTVSNMSPEDSSIYLCSDFGTGNGYTFGSGTRLTVV.

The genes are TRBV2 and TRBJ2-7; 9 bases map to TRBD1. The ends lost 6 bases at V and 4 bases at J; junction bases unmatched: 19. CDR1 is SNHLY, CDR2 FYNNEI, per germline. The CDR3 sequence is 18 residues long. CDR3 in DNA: TGTGCCAGCAGAGCCGCCCCAACAGGGGGCACCGGGGGATACGAGCAGTACTTC. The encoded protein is CASRAAPTGGTGGYEQYF.

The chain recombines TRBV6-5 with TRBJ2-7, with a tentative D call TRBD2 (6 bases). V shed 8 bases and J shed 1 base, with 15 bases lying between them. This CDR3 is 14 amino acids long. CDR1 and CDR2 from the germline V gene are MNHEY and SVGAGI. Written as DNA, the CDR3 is TGTGCCAGCGGTTCGGCAGGGAGGTCCTACGAGCAGTACTTC. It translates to CASGSAGRSYEQYF.

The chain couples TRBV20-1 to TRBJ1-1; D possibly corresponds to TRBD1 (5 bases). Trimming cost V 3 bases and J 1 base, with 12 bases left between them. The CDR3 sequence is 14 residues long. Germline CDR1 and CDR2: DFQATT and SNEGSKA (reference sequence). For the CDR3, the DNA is TGCAGTGCTAGTTACGGGGGGGGGAACACTGAAGCTTTCTTT. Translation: CSASYGGGNTEAFF.

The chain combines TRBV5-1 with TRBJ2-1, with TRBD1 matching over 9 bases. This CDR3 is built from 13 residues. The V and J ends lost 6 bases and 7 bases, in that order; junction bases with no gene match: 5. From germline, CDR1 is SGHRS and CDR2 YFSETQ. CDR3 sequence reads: CASTIQGANEQFF. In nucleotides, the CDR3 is TGCGCCAGCACCATACAGGGGGCGAATGAGCAGTTCTTC.

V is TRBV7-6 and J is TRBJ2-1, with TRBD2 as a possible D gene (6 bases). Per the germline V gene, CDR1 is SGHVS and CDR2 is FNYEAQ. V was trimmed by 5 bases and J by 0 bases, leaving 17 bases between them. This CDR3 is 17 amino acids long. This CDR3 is CASSPRDGQGSYNEQFF. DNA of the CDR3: TGTGCCAGCAGCCCGCGGGATGGGCAGGGCTCCTACAATGAGCAGTTCTTC.

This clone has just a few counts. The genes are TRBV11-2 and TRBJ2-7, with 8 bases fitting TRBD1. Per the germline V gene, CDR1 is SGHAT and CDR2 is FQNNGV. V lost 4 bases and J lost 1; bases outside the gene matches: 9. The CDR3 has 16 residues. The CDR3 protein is CASSSNFRDRSYEQYF. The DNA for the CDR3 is TGTGCCAGCAGCTCTAACTTCCGGGACAGGTCCTACGAGCAGTACTTC.

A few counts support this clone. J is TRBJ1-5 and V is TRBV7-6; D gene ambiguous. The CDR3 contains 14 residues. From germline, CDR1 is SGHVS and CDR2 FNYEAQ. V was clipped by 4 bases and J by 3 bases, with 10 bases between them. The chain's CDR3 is CASSSDSDNQPQHF. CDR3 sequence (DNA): TGTGCCAGCAGCTCTGATAGTGACAATCAGCCCCAGCATTTT.

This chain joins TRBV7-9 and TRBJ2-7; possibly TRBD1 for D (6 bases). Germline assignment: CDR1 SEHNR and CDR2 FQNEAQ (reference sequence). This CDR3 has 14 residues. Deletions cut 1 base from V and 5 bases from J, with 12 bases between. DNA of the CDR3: TGTGCCAGCAGCTTAGGGCCAGGGGCCCACGAGCAGTACTTC. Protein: CASSLGPGAHEQYF.

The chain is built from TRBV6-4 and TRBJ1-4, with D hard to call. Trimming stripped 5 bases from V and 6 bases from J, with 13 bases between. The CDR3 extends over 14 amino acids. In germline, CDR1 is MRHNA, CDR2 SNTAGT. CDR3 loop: CASSPMDGDEKLFF. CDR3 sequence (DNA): TGTGCCAGCAGTCCCATGGACGGGGATGAAAAACTGTTTTTT.

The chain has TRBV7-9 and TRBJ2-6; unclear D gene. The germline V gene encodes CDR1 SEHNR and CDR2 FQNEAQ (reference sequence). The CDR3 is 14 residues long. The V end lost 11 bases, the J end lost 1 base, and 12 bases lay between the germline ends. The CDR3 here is CASRLLSGANVLTF. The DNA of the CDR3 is TGTGCCTCTAGACTGCTATCTGGGGCCAACGTCCTGACTTTC.

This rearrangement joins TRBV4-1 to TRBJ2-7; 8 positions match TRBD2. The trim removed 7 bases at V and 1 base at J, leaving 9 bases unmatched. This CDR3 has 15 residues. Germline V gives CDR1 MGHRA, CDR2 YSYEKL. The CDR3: CASTTRGEGSYEQYF. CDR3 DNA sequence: TGCGCCAGCACCACGCGGGGGGAAGGATCCTACGAGCAGTACTTC.

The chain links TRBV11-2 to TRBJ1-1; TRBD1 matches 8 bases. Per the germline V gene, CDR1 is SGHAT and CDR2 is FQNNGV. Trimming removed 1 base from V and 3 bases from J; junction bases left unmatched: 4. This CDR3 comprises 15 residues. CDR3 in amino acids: CASSLGTGWHTEAFF. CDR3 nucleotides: TGTGCCAGCAGCTTAGGGACAGGGTGGCACACTGAAGCTTTCTTT.

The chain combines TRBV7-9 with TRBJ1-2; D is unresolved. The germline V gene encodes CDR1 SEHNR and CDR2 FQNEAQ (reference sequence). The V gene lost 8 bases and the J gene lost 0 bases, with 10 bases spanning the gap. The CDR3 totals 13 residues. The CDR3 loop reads CASSPEANYGYTF. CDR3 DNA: TGTGCCAGCTCCCCCGAGGCTAACTATGGCTACACCTTC.

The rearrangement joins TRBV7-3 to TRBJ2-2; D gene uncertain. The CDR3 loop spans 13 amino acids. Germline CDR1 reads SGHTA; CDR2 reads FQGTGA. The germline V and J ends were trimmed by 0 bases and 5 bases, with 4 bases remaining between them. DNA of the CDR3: TGTGCCAGCAGCTTAACCGGGACCGGGGAGCTGTTTTTT. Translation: CASSLTGTGELFF.

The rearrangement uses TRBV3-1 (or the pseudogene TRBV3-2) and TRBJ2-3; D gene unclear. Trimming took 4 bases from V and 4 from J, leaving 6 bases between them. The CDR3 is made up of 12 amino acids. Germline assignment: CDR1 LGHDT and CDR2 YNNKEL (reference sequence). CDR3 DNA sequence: TGTGCCAGCAGCCCGTCCTCAGATACGCAGTATTTT. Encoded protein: CASSPSSDTQYF.

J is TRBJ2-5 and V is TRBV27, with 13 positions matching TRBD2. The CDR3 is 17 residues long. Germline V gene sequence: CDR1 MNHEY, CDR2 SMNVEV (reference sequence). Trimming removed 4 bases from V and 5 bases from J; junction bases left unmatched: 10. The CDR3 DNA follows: TGTGCCAGCAGTTCCCCGACTAGCGGGAGGTTTATGGAGACCCAGTACTTC. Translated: CASSSPTSGRFMETQYF.

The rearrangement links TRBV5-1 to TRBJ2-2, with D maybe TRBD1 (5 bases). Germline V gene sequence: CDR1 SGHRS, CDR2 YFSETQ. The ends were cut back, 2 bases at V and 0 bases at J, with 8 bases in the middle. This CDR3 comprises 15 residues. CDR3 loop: CASSFRTPNTGELFF. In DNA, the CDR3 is TGCGCCAGCAGCTTCCGGACACCGAACACCGGGGAGCTGTTTTTT.

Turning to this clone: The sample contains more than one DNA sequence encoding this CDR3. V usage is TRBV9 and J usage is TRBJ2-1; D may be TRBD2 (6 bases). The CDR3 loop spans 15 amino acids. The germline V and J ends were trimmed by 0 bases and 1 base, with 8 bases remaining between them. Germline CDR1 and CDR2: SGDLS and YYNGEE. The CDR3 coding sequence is TGTGCCAGCAGCGTAGCCGGGGGTTCCTACAATGAGCAGTTCTTC. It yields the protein CASSVAGGSYNEQFF.